These T cell receptor beta chains were read from a single sample in a study of CD4 T cell repertoires in COVID-19. Clones were sequenced by immunoSEQ multiplex PCR, and TCRdb holds only the in-frame ones, with some missing. Of some 80,000 clones listed, roughly 85% are singletons. The specimen comprised CD4+ T cells from peripheral blood, sampled after recovery from COVID-19. The source is a human donor who had COVID-19. Both conserved end residues are part of each CDR3. Each record gives: J gene, V gene, CDR3 protein.

TRBJ2-3,TRBV27,CASSLAGFPTDTQYF
TRBJ2-2,TRBV5-1,CASSLEVTNTGELFF
TRBJ2-1,TRBV7-9,CASSLAGRISYNEQFF
TRBJ1-2,TRBV5-4,CASSLEGQGGGYTF
TRBJ1-4,TRBV6-6,CASSYVGRDEKLFF
TRBJ1-1,TRBV7-9,CASSLGQGLTIRTEAFF
TRBJ2-2,TRBV11-3,CASPLERNTGELFF
TRBJ2-7,TRBV7-2,CASSFRGGSTYEQYF
TRBJ2-4,TRBV28,CASSGPGTSKNIQYF
TRBJ2-4,TRBV7-8,CASSSSMNIQYF
TRBJ1-1,TRBV5-8,CASSADQGRTEAFF
TRBJ2-5,TRBV5-1,CASGGGQETQYF
TRBJ1-6,TRBV7-2,CASSRAGGSPLHF
TRBJ1-1,TRBV19,CASSVQADTEAFF
TRBJ1-1,TRBV7-2,CASSLYTGANTEAFF
TRBJ2-7,TRBV6-1,CASSEAQGAGEQYF
TRBJ1-2,TRBV6-5,CASSYTQGAMNYGYTF
TRBJ1-5,TRBV6-2/TRBV6-3,CASSSGQGDNQPQHF
TRBJ2-6,TRBV28,CASSSPGAGANVLTF
TRBJ2-1,TRBV7-2,CASSLGLAGYNEQFF
TRBJ1-3,TRBV2,CASSVEVGSGNTIYF
TRBJ2-1,TRBV5-6,CASSLVGRVHEQFF
TRBJ1-2,TRBV11-3,CASSPPGPRGYTF
TRBJ2-3,TRBV14,CASSHPDRATQYF
TRBJ2-5,TRBV28,CASSSTSGSGGTQYF
TRBJ1-1,TRBV19,CASDRGTEAFF
TRBJ2-5,TRBV5-4,CASSFAGTQETQYF
TRBJ1-2,TRBV6-6,CASSGRDRGDYGYTF
TRBJ1-1,TRBV6-1,CASSELRGTEAFF
TRBJ2-2,TRBV11-3,CASSYVSGGELFF
TRBJ2-3,TRBV6-5,CASTTDPGTDTQYF
TRBJ2-2,TRBV10-2,CASRAGANTGELFF
TRBJ2-5,TRBV10-3,CAISQGRAETQYF
TRBJ2-1,TRBV20-1,CSASRMVGNEQFF
TRBJ1-1,TRBV11-2,CASSLDRNTEAFF
TRBJ2-2,TRBV6-1,CASSDLFSGLSANTGELFF
TRBJ1-2,TRBV4-2,CASSQGEGLYGYTF
TRBJ1-1,TRBV18,CASSPRREAFF
TRBJ1-2,TRBV12-3/TRBV12-4,CASSLPPAEGYTF
TRBJ2-3,TRBV19,CASRLRQGNTDTQYF
TRBJ2-6,TRBV7-2,CASSLVQGLLSGANVLTF
TRBJ2-2,TRBV5-5,CASSAGSTGELFF
TRBJ2-1,TRBV28,CASLTPGDNEQFF
TRBJ1-1,TRBV27,CASSLSWGTEAFF
TRBJ2-7,TRBV10-3,CAISLSQGAQNEQYF
TRBJ2-3,TRBV11-2,CASSLGFLAGGRDTDTQYF
TRBJ1-5,TRBV2,CASSEGGSNQPQHF
TRBJ1-4,TRBV4-1,CASSQPGTGGEKLFF
TRBJ1-2,TRBV5-6,CASSGRFNYGYTF
TRBJ2-7,TRBV28,CASSFWTNSYEQYF
TRBJ2-3,TRBV9,CASSVADADTQYF
TRBJ1-5,TRBV3-1/TRBV3-2,CASSQDRGNQPQHF
TRBJ2-4,TRBV4-2,CASSQPEGRAKNIQYF
TRBJ2-6,TRBV4-2,CASSQGTSGISGANVLTF
TRBJ2-5,TRBV5-1,CASSAGTGGYQETQYF
TRBJ2-7,TRBV18,CASSWDPSGSDEQYF
TRBJ2-2,TRBV19,CASSMGLAGANGELFF
TRBJ2-1,TRBV19,CASSRLAENEQFF
TRBJ1-2,TRBV6-5,CASSLADSTYGYTF
TRBJ2-7,TRBV5-4,CASSFTSRDEQYF